This TCR beta chain came from a study of long-term antiretroviral therapy in people with HIV. From each donor, at least one pre-ART PBMC sample and at least two post-ART PBMC samples were obtained. All participants with HIV were treated in the United States. DNA was extracted from about 1-10 million thawed cryopreserved PBMC. The CDR3 is 15 residues long. Germline lookup yields CDR1 MNHEY and CDR2 SMNVEV (reference sequence). V shed 3 bases and J shed 7 bases, with 16 bases lying between them. Running of the v3.0 immunoSEQ assay took place at survey level. The table came from immunoSEQ multiplex PCR; TCRdb's copy has only in-frame clones and leaves some out. The data contain 9,000 to 15,000 clones, under 85% of them singletons.

The sequenced sample was unsorted PBMCs, obtained 0.8 years before starting antiretroviral therapy. This clonotype originated in a woman in her thirties or forties with HIV. The chain couples TRBV27 to TRBJ2-1; tentatively, D is TRBD2 (6 bases). DNA of the CDR3: TGTGCCAGCAGTTTTTTGGAGGGCCAAAGTAATGAGCAGTTCTTC. Its protein is CASSFLEGQSNEQFF.